This T cell receptor beta chain was sequenced during a study of control samples from healthy donors and cancer patients (dated by TCRdb to about 2020). As for this clone: It has no known antigen specificity. The record has no base qualities; no much larger clone is one base away.

V sheds 0 bases and J sheds 5 bases, leaving 5 bases between their ends. Inclusive of the bounding cysteine and phenylalanine, the CDR3 is 13 residues long. The only DNA kept is the CDR3, 39 bases in frame from the first base. For CDR1 and CDR2, the germline V gene lists SGHTA and FQGTGA. Receptors were amplified or captured by the immunoSEQ multiplex PCR assay. Imported from immuneACCESS, the table was reduced by TCRdb to in-frame sequences with V and J called. These copies leave out some clones; in studies compared against another copy, an unresolved V gene accounts for under half, and the cause of the remainder is not known. Within this sample are approximately 71,000 clones, with 89% of them counted one time only. In total, the top ten clones hold 19% of the sample.

Material for sequencing was PBMCs. The receptor was derived from a man aged 55-75 years with lung cancer. The rearrangement joined TRBV7-3 to TRBJ2-1, with the D segment identity uncertain. The bases read TGTGCCAGCAGCTTAACCCCAGACAATGAGCAGTTCTTC. Translated, it reads CASSLTPDNEQFF.